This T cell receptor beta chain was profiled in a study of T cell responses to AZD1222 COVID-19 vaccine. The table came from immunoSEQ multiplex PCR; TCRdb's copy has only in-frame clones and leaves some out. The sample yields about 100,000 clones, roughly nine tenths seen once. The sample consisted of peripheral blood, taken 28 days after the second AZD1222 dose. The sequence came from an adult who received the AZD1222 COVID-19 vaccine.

CDR3 protein: CASTASGGPLYPWHF. The CDR3 DNA reads TGTGCCAGTACCGCCTCCGGGGGTCCTCTCTATCCATGGCATTTT. The J gene is TRBJ1-5, the V gene TRBV19; D is possibly TRBD1 (5 bases). Germline CDR1 is LNHDA and CDR2 is SQIVND (reference sequence). With 7 bases removed from V and 15 bases from J, the gap between germline ends came to 28 bases. This CDR3 spans 15 amino acids.